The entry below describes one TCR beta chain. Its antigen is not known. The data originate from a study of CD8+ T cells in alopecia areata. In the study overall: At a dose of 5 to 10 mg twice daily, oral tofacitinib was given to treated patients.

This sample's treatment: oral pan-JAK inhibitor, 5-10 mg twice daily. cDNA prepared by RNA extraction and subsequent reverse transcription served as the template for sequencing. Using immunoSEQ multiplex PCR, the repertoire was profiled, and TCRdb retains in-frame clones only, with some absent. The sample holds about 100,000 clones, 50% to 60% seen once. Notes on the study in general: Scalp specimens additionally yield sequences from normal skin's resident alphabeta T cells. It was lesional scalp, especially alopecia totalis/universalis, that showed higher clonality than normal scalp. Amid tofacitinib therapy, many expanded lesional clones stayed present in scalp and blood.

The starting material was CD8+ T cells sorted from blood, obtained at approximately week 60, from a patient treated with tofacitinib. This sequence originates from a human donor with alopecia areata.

The DNA for the CDR3 is TGCAGCGTTGTAGGGCAAATCGAAGCTTTCTTT. It translates to CSVVGQIEAFF. The V and J genes are TRBV29-1 and TRBJ1-1, with unresolved D. The germline gives CDR1 SQVTM, CDR2 ANQGSEA. V gave up 4 bases and J gave up 8 bases, with 11 bases separating them. The CDR3 is made up of 11 amino acids.